This section outlines one TCR beta chain sequence together with its context. Which antigen it targets is not known. No much larger clonotype is one base removed from it; base qualities were not supplied. The data were taken from a study of cytomegalovirus exposure and HLA in healthy donors (dated by TCRdb to about 2017). As for the study more broadly: An earlier analysis of 587 of the donors reported 250 to 300 Gb of sequence data and around 110 million unique TCR beta sequences obtained from 180 million or so T cells. An early release covering more than 500 HLA-typed donors comprised 250 to 350 gigabases of sequencing data and tens of millions of unique TCR sequences. Of the roughly 400 genotyped donors, around 81% fell in the genetic ancestry cluster associated with self-reported Caucasian donors. The study aimed to test whether signatures of past pathogen exposure could be identified by cataloging public T cell receptors. Using immunosequencing, the study profiled T cell repertoires from 550 to 750 subjects and related those repertoires to cytomegalovirus serostatus. Besides the first cohort of around 670 subjects, a separate validation cohort made up of roughly 120 different subjects was used. The study combined high-throughput TCR immunosequencing, statistical association of individual TCRs with disease status, and machine learning to predict cytomegalovirus infection status. A later analysis re-examined previously published TCR beta repertoires from just over 650 donors and added high-resolution HLA genotyping to investigate patterns of TCR occurrence. In the later analysis, no new phenotypic data were used to find candidate immune exposures; instead, reliance was placed on TCR beta sequences and their occurrence across donors. In an earlier analysis of a few hundred of the donors, high-throughput TCR beta sequencing was used to judge whether each TCR beta V gene segment behaved as functional or pseudogenic. Donor age, sex, ethnicity and CMV serostatus were collected together with the repertoire data. A later genetic analysis took genome-wide SNP genotypes for about three fifths of the 666 donors and used that subset as a discovery cohort. Every repertoire in the discovery cohort had been generated on one and the same sequencing platform. HLA typing included class I and class II loci at four-digit resolution. The number of typed donors differed by locus: roughly 620-630 for A, B, C, DRB1 and DQB1; 500 to 550 for DQA1; 606 for DPA1; and roughly 470 for DPB1. Five DR-DQ haplotypes were treated as single units for association and clustering because of strong linkage in the cohort. Among about 400 genotyped donors of the cohort, an average of approximately 240,000 unique TCR beta nucleotide sequences was sequenced per donor, of which about 18% were non-productive.

The library was generated by the immunoSEQ multiplex PCR assay. For the multiplex PCR, a mixture combining 60 forward primers for TCR Vbeta segments and 13 reverse primers for TCR Jbeta segments was used. Amplification of the CDR3 region of rearranged TCR beta genes was performed with a multiplex PCR assay on genomic DNA. The Illumina HiSeq System was used to sequence the amplified TCR beta libraries as 87-base-pair reads. The study's processing was this. Across the 600 to 700 repertoires, a later analysis counted 78 million or so unique TCR beta chains, 8.5 million to 12 million of which were shared by at least two donors. Raw reads were error-corrected and collapsed into unique sequences with a nearest-neighbor algorithm that merged closely related sequences to remove PCR and sequencing errors. To assign V, D and J gene segments, CDR3 sequences were aligned to IMGT reference sequences. For a sequence to be retained, at least a six-nucleotide match to both a V gene segment and a J gene segment was required. Rearrangements were called productive when the CDR3 lacked stop codons and stayed in frame with V and J; all others were non-productive. Following IMGT convention, CDR3 was defined as the stretch from the second conserved V-encoded cysteine up to the conserved J-encoded phenylalanine. In an earlier analysis of around 600 of the donors, sequences lacking an unambiguous match to a single V gene segment were excluded. An earlier analysis of about 590 of the donors classified V segments as functional when productive rearrangements were above 56.7% and as segregating when the standard deviation between donors was above 5%. A statistical classification framework was built to diagnose cytomegalovirus status from the catalog of TCR beta chain sequences. A later analysis assigned V and J genes by comparing TCR nucleotide sequences with IMGT/GENE-DB human TR gene sequences. In a later analysis, CDR3 sequences and most-parsimonious VDJ recombination scenarios were assigned using the TCRdist pipeline. A later analysis defined each TCR beta chain by its CDR3 amino acid sequence plus V-gene family, and excluded reads lacking a unique V-gene family. To address suspected cross-contamination and a sequencing artifact, a later analysis removed roughly 580 highly shared, low-generation-probability nucleotide sequences. In a later analysis, a clonal expansion index was calculated for each public chain from normalized within-repertoire ranks of inferred template counts. In a later analysis, generation probabilities were computed with a VDJ recombination model fitted to out-of-frame rearrangements, and the resulting probabilities were checked against IGoR. A later analysis scored TCR-TCR, TCR-HLA and TCR-CMV co-occurrence with hypergeometric tests, applying a repertoire-size bias correction to TCR pairs. False discovery rates were estimated in a later analysis by permuting HLA or CMV assignments 20 times. In a later analysis, co-occurring TCRs were grouped using DBSCAN, with TCRdist sequence similarity added in when clustering inside HLA-allele-positive subsets. Co-occurrence clustering excluded repertoires with fewer than 30,000 or more than 120,000 public chains, plus five with anomalous nucleotide sharing. TCRdb retrieved this table from immuneACCESS and kept in-frame rearrangements only. Not all clones are present; in checked studies, unresolved V genes account for under half, and no reason is known for the remainder. The V and J calls and clone size are taken from that table; D and trimming were inferred from the DNA. A total of around 63,000 clones appear in this sample, about 71% of them only once. 7.8% of the sample comes from the top ten.

What the authors observed across the whole study: In a later analysis, HLA-associated TCR beta chains showed more clonal expansion and lower generation probabilities than non-associated chains that were equally common. A further reported finding was that TCR beta sequences accurately predicted the HLA-A and HLA-B alleles for most subjects in the first cohort. Immune exposure information for the cohort was limited to CMV serostatus. Roughly uniform sequencing depth across donors was assumed in presence/absence analyses, although this assumption may not hold. A later analysis associated about 17,000 TCR beta sequences with specific HLA alleles at a false discovery rate of 0.05. In a later genetic analysis, fewer N-insertions in productive TCRs were reported among donors in an Asian-associated ancestry cluster than the approximately 630-donor mean. According to a later analysis, TCR association rates differed among HLA loci, with DRB1 alleles showing the most associated TCRs and HLA-C alleles showing the fewest. Because HLA typing was unavailable for some donors at each locus, only the typed subset was used in association tests. In a later analysis, several top co-occurrence clusters were reported to appear linked to parvovirus B19, influenza, CMV and Epstein-Barr virus. A cluster of highly shared sequence variants was judged likely to represent a technical artifact of the sequencing pipeline. This cohort had only TCR beta chains sequenced, and the lack of alpha or paired-chain data limited which features could be detected. Correlated functional status among segregating V segments might be attributable to linkage disequilibrium, but an unknown experimental factor could not be ruled out. While some public TCRs were present in many individuals, most TCR sequences turned up only very rarely across donors. The study listed approximately 160 TCR beta chains as associated with cytomegalovirus. In a later genetic analysis, a missense DCLRE1C variant was associated with V-gene and J-gene trimming of TCR beta chains, and the association was replicated in an independent cohort. The earlier analysis of nearly 600 of the donors excluded some 15 rarely observed V segments, including chromosome 9 orphons, because counts were too low. An earlier analysis of approximately 500 of the donors showed that most TCR beta V segments appeared in productive rearrangements either about 90% or about 30% of the time, which broadly matched IMGT annotations. Three of the identified cytomegalovirus-associated TCR beta chains were confirmed in vitro to be specific for cytomegalovirus antigens. The classifier was reported to diagnose cytomegalovirus status with high specificity and sensitivity in both the original and validation cohorts. According to the authors, the approach could potentially be generalized to other disease states and immunological phenotypes. A later analysis found that most CMV-associated TCR beta chains appeared HLA-restricted, with HLA associations seemingly driven largely by CMV exposure. When HLA alleles, especially DR and DQ, strongly co-occurred, TCR associations were difficult to assign to individual alleles.

In total, 630 or so healthy bone marrow donors made up the cohort. All cohort members were sampled while nominally healthy, although unrecorded immune exposures were likely present. The donor was CMV seropositive and was included in the group of 300 or so seropositive cohort members. A peripheral blood sample was provided by each donor, and peripheral blood mononuclear cells were used for TCR beta sequencing. Genomic DNA was extracted from the blood cell samples with the Qiagen DNeasy Blood Extraction Kit. Sequences were obtained from PBMCs. This TCR was recovered from a man aged 60 to 69 in good health and CMV-seropositive.

CDR3 region: CASPLSGGPPLSTDTQYF. Here is the DNA: TGTGCAAGTCCCTTATCCGGGGGGCCGCCTCTAAGCACAGATACGCAGTATTTT. This sequence uses TRBV12-2 and TRBJ2-3; TRBD2, the table's D call, lacks a check against the DNA. TRBV12-2 is noted as a pseudogene. Measured from the cysteine to the phenylalanine, the CDR3 is 18 residues long. The entry retains the CDR3 DNA only, 54 bases that are in frame from base 1.